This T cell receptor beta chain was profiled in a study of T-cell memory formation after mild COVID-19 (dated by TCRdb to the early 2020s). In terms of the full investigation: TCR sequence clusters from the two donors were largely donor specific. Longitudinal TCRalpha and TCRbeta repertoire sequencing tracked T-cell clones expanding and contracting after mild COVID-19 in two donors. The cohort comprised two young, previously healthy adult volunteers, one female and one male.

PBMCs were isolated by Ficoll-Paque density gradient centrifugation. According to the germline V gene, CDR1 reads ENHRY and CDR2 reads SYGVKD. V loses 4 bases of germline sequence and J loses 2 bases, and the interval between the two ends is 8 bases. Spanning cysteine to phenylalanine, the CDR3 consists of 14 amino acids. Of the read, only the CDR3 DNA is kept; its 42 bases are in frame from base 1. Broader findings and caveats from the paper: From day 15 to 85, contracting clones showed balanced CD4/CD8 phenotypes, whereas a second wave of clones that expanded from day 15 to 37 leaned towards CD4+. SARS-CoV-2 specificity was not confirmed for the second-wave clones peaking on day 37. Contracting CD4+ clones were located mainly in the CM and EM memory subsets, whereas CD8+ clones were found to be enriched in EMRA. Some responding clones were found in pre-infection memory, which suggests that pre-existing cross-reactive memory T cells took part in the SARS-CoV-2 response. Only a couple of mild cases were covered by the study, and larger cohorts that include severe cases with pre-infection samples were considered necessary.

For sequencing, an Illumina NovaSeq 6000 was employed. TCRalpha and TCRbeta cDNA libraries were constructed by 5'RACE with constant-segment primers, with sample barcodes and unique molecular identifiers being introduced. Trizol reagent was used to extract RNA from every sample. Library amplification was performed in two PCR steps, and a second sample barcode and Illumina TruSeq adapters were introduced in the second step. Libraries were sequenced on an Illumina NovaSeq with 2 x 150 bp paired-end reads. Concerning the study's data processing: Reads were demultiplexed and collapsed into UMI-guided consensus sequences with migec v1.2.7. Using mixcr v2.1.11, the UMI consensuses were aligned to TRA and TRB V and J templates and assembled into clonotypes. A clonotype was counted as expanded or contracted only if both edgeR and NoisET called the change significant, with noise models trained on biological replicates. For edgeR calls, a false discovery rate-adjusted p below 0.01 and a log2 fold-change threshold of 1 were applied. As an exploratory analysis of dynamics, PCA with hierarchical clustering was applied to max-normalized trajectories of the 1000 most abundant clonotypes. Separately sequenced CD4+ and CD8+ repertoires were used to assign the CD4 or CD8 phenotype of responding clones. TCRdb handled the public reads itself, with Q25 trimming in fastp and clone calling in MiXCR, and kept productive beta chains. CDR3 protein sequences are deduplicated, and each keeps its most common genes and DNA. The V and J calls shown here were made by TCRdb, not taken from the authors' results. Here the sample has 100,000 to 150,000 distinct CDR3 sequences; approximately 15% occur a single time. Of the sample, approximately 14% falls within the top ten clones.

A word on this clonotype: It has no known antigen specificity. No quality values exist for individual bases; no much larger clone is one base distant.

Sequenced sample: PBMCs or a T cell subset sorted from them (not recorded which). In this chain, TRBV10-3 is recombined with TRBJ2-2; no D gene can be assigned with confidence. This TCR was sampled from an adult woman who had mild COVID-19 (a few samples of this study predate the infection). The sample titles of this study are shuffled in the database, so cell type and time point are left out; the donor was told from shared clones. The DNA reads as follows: TGTGCCATCAGTGGGAGCAGCAACACCGGGGAGCTGTTTTTT. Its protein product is CAISGSSNTGELFF.